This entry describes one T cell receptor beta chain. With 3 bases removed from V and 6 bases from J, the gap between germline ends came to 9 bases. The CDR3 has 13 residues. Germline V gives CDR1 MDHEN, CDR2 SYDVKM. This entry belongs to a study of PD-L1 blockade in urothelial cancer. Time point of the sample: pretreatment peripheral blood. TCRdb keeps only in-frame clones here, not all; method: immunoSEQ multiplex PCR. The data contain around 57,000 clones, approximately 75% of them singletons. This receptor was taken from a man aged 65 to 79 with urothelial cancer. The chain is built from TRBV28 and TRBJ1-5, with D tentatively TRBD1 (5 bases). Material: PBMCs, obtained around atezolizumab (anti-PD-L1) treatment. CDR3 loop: CASSFERGQPQHF. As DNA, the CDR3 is TGTGCCAGCAGTTTTGAAAGGGGTCAGCCCCAGCATTTT.